The 25 T cell receptor beta chains given below trace back to one sample, sequenced in a study of T-cell memory formation after mild COVID-19. TCRdb called the 5' RACE reads again in MiXCR, with one record for every CDR3 protein. The profile shows some 270,000 distinct CDR3 sequences, just over 15% of them singletons. Material: PBMCs or a T cell subset sorted from them (not recorded which). Every receptor here comes from an adult woman who had mild COVID-19 (a few samples of this study predate the infection). Cell type and time point are not known.

There are a few counts of this clonotype. The V and J genes are TRBV5-1 and TRBJ1-5; no definite D call. V lost 6 bases and J lost 6, with 13 bases in between. The CDR3 loop spans 13 amino acids. Looked up from germline, CDR1 is SGHRS and CDR2 is YFSETQ. This CDR3 is CASKVDLGQPQHF. As DNA, the CDR3 is TGCGCCAGCAAGGTAGATTTGGGTCAGCCCCAGCATTTT.

In this sample, this clonotype turned up a few times. The chain couples TRBV20-1 to TRBJ2-7, with 7 bases aligning to TRBD2. CDR1 is DFQATT, CDR2 SNEGSKA, per germline (reference sequence). CDR3 size: 15 residues. After removal of 5 bases from V and 5 bases from J, the junction contained 15 bases not matched to a gene. CDR3 sequence: CSAPNPAGTNDEQYF. The DNA for the CDR3 is TGCAGTGCTCCAAACCCCGCCGGGACTAATGACGAGCAGTACTTC.

The chain uses TRBV6-5 and TRBJ1-2; possibly TRBD1 for D (6 bases). V lost 6 bases to trimming and J lost 5 bases, with 28 bases between them. CDR3 size: 18 residues. Per germline, CDR1 MNHEY and CDR2 SVGAGI. The DNA of the CDR3 is TGTGCCAGCAGCTTGGACAGTCGAGTTGAATTTGGGAATTATGGCTACACCTTC. Its protein is CASSLDSRVEFGNYGYTF.

V is TRBV7-2 and J is TRBJ2-5; TRBD2 matches 9 bases. Germline V CDR1 and CDR2: SGHTA, FQGNSA. After removal of 1 base from V and 5 bases from J, the junction contained 5 bases not matched to a gene. This CDR3 has 15 residues. The CDR3 sequence: CASSLGWRGGETQYF. The CDR3 DNA reads TGTGCCAGCAGCTTAGGGTGGCGGGGGGGTGAGACCCAGTACTTC.

In this sample, this clonotype turned up many times. The chain links TRBV20-1 to TRBJ1-5, with D perhaps matching TRBD1 (5 bases). Germline lookup yields CDR1 DFQATT and CDR2 SNEGSKA (reference sequence). This CDR3 region has 15 residues. Trimming took off 0 bases at V and 3 bases at J, with 12 bases between the two ends. The CDR3 is CSARDLGRPNQPQHF. The CDR3 nucleotides read TGCAGTGCTAGAGATCTGGGACGGCCCAATCAGCCCCAGCATTTT.

This chain connects TRBV14 to TRBJ2-5; no reliable D call. CDR1 and CDR2 from the germline V gene are SGHDN and FVKESK. V was clipped by 3 bases and J by 4 bases, with 9 bases between them. The CDR3 extends over 13 amino acids. The CDR3 sequence: CASSQRKGETQYF. The CDR3 region has the DNA TGTGCCAGCAGCCAGCGTAAGGGAGAGACCCAGTACTTC.

CDR3 sequence reads: CASTRDGLTYEQYF. Here the CDR3 DNA reads TGTGCCAGCACCCGAGACGGTTTAACCTACGAGCAGTACTTC. This sequence joins TRBV25-1 and TRBJ2-7; D gene ambiguous. The length of the CDR3 is 14 residues. Trimming took off 7 bases at V and 2 bases at J, with 15 bases between the two ends. The germline V gene has CDR1 MGHDK and CDR2 SYGVNS.

This clonotype was detected only a few times. The V gene is TRBV7-6, the J gene TRBJ2-5, with D uncertain. Trimming removed 7 bases at V and 1 base at J, with 7 bases between. The CDR3 loop spans 12 amino acids. In germline, CDR1 is SGHVS, CDR2 FNYEAQ. Here the CDR3 reads CASTDLQETQYF. CDR3 nucleotides: TGTGCCAGCACCGACCTCCAAGAGACCCAGTACTTC.

In its sample, this clonotype was seen many times. The rearrangement joins TRBV12-3 or TRBV12-4 to TRBJ2-1; 12 nucleotides agree with TRBD2. The CDR3 has 16 amino acids. The junction had 9 bases not matched to a gene; V was cut back by 6 bases and J by 6 bases. The CDR3 is CASRPTSGGRSNEQFF. CDR3 DNA: TGTGCCAGCAGACCGACTAGCGGGGGCCGAAGCAATGAGCAGTTCTTC.

V usage is TRBV7-3 and J usage is TRBJ2-1, with TRBD2 matching over 10 bases. The CDR3 runs to 18 residues. The germline CDR1 and CDR2 sequences are SGHTA and FQGTGA. With 5 bases clipped from V and 2 bases from J, the junction kept 12 bases outside the gene matches. The CDR3 loop reads CASSPTTGLASTYNEQFF. The CDR3, as DNA: TGTGCCAGCAGCCCAACGACGGGACTAGCGTCAACCTACAATGAGCAGTTCTTC.

V and J are TRBV20-1 and TRBJ2-7; 9 bases match TRBD2. Losses at the gene ends were 3 bases for V and 2 bases for J; bases not matched to a gene: 8. The CDR3 contains 15 residues. Germline V gives CDR1 DFQATT, CDR2 SNEGSKA (reference sequence). The CDR3 sequence is CSARGIAGAPYEQYF. CDR3 nucleotides: TGCAGTGCTAGGGGCATAGCGGGAGCACCCTACGAGCAGTACTTC.

The chain is built from TRBV20-1 and TRBJ2-7, with D possibly called TRBD1 or TRBD2 (5 bases each). The CDR3 runs 11 residues. In germline, CDR1 is DFQATT, CDR2 SNEGSKA (reference sequence). The CDR3: CRGVSGHEQYF. The CDR3, as DNA: TGCAGAGGTGTCTCGGGGCACGAGCAGTACTTC.

The table lists this clonotype with many counts. This sequence joins TRBV5-5 and TRBJ2-6, with unresolved D. V gave up 4 bases and J gave up 1 base, with 6 bases separating them. CDR1 and CDR2 from the germline V gene are SGHKS and YYEKEE (reference sequence). This CDR3 contains 14 residues. CDR3 DNA: TGTGCCAGCAGCCGGAGTTCTGGGGCCAACGTCCTGACTTTC. Translated: CASSRSSGANVLTF.

The genes are TRBV10-3 and TRBJ2-1, with 10 bases that match TRBD2. This CDR3 has 14 residues. Germline V gives CDR1 ENHRY, CDR2 SYGVKD. With V trimmed by 5 bases and J by 7 bases, 5 bases remained unmatched. Written as DNA, the CDR3 is TGTGCCATCAGTCCTAGCGGGAGTGGGAATGAGCAGTTCTTC. Its protein product is CAISPSGSGNEQFF.

In this sample, this clonotype turned up a few times. The gene calls are TRBV7-3 and TRBJ2-3, with D uncertain. From germline, CDR1 is SGHTA and CDR2 FQGTGA. The V and J ends lost 5 bases and 2 bases respectively, with 8 bases between them. This CDR3 comprises 13 residues. The CDR3 coding sequence is TGTGCCAGCAGCAGGGTTGTCACAGATACGCAGTATTTT. Protein: CASSRVVTDTQYF.

This clonotype was recorded a few times. The chain joins TRBV7-8 to TRBJ2-7; 7 bases line up with TRBD1. Germline CDR1 reads SGHVS; CDR2 reads FQNEAQ. This CDR3 is built from 15 residues. Germline trimming cut 5 bases from V and 3 bases from J; bases unmatched to any gene: 10. CDR3 region: CASSQGVGGLYEQYF. DNA of the CDR3: TGTGCCAGCAGCCAGGGGGTAGGGGGCCTCTACGAGCAGTACTTC.

The rearrangement links TRBV4-1 to TRBJ2-3, with 15 positions matching TRBD2. V lost 3 bases, J lost 5 bases, and 12 bases stayed unmatched. The CDR3 runs 19 residues. Germline CDR1 MGHRA, CDR2 YSYEKL. The CDR3 sequence is CASSHPGLAGGPDRDTQYF. In DNA, the CDR3 is TGCGCCAGCAGCCACCCAGGACTAGCGGGGGGGCCCGATAGAGATACGCAGTATTTT.

This clonotype was counted a few times. The J gene is TRBJ2-5, the V gene TRBV7-9; D gene ambiguous. The CDR3 loop spans 12 amino acids. V was clipped by 3 bases and J by 10 bases, with 12 bases between them. Looked up from germline, CDR1 is SEHNR and CDR2 is FQNEAQ (reference sequence). The CDR3 protein is CASSLTAKVQYF. The CDR3 DNA reads TGTGCCAGCAGCTTGACGGCTAAGGTCCAGTACTTC.

The V call is TRBV5-1, the J call TRBJ2-7, with D possibly matching TRBD1 (7 bases). Germline assignment: CDR1 SGHRS and CDR2 YFSETQ. With 6 bases removed from V and 5 bases from J, the gap between germline ends came to 12 bases. The CDR3 length is 12 residues. CDR3 sequence (DNA): TGCGCCAGCACCGGCAGGGGGGACGAGCAGTACTTC. Its protein product is CASTGRGDEQYF.

The chain couples TRBV9 to TRBJ2-5; D is perhaps TRBD2 (6 bases). Trimming pared 0 bases from V and 5 bases from J, leaving 11 bases between. Germline V CDR1 and CDR2: SGDLS, YYNGEE. The CDR3 covers 14 residues. CDR3 sequence reads: CASSVAPGGETQYF. The DNA for the CDR3 is TGTGCCAGCAGCGTAGCCCCTGGAGGGGAGACCCAGTACTTC.

This clonotype came up a few times. The chain employs TRBV3-1 and TRBJ2-7; D is ambiguous. The V gene's germline CDR1 is LGHDT and CDR2 YNNKEL (reference sequence). Trimming pared 0 bases from V and 0 bases from J, leaving 3 bases between. The CDR3 is made up of 13 amino acids. This CDR3 reads CASSQDSSYEQYF. DNA of the CDR3: TGTGCCAGCAGCCAAGACAGCTCCTACGAGCAGTACTTC.

The chain recombines TRBV7-9 with TRBJ1-2, with TRBD1 as a possible D gene (6 bases). The germline gives CDR1 SEHNR, CDR2 FQNEAQ (reference sequence). Between the trimmed V and J ends, which lost 7 bases and 4 bases, there was a span of 19 bases. The CDR3 covers 15 residues. The CDR3 here is CASTLPGDTTYGYTF. The CDR3 DNA reads as TGTGCCAGCACCCTTCCGGGGGACACAACCTATGGCTACACCTTC.

This clonotype came up a few times. The chain recombines TRBV2 with TRBJ2-7; perhaps TRBD1 as D (6 bases). Trimming stripped 10 bases from V and 4 bases from J, with 14 bases between. The CDR3 is 12 amino acids. From germline, CDR1 is SNHLY and CDR2 FYNNEI. CDR3 bases: TGTGCCACCAGGGGCGAGACATACGAGCAGTACTTC. This gives the protein CATRGETYEQYF.

A few counts support this clonotype. The CDR3 is CASSYSGGDTGELFF. DNA of the CDR3: TGTGCCAGCAGTTACTCCGGGGGCGACACCGGGGAGCTGTTTTTT. The chain links TRBV6-5 to TRBJ2-2; D assignment may be TRBD1 or TRBD2 (6 bases each). There are 15 residues in the CDR3. The germline V gene encodes CDR1 MNHEY and CDR2 SVGAGI. V shed 0 bases and J shed 3 bases, with 8 bases lying between them.

This clonotype has a handful of counts. This chain connects TRBV7-2 to TRBJ1-4; D ambiguous. The germline V and J ends were trimmed by 5 bases and 7 bases, with 14 bases remaining between them. Germline values: CDR1 SGHTA, CDR2 FQGNSA. The CDR3 totals 14 residues. The CDR3 protein is CASSPAMGVEKLFF. CDR3 sequence (DNA): TGTGCCAGCAGCCCCGCGATGGGCGTTGAAAAACTGTTTTTT. Drawing the rest from reference TRBV7-2 and TRBJ1-4, the complete variable domain is GAGVSQSPSNKVTEKGKDVELRCDPISGHTALYWYRQSLGQGLEFLIYFQGNSAPDKSGLPSDRFSAERTGGSVSTLTIQRTQQEDSAVYLCASSPAMGVEKLFFGSGTQLSVL.